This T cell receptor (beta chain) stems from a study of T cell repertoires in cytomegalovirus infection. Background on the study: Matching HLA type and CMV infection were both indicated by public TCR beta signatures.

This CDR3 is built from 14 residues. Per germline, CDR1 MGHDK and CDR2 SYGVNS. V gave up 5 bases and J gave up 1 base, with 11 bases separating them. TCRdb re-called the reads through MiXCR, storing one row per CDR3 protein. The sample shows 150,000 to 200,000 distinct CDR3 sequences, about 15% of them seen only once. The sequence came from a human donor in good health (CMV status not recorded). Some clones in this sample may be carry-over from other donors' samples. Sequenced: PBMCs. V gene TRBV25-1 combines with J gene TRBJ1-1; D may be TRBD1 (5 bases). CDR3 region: CASSMADTNTEAFF. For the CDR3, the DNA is TGTGCCAGCAGTATGGCGGACACGAACACTGAAGCTTTCTTT.